What follows are 27 T cell receptor beta chains derived from one specimen sequenced in a study of control samples from healthy donors and cancer patients. Here immunoSEQ multiplex PCR was the method, and the copy in TCRdb shows in-frame clones only, minus some. The sample lists over 100,000 clones, 92% occurring once. Material for sequencing was blood. These receptors came from a man aged 18-30 years in good health.

The chain combines TRBV28 with TRBJ2-1; 9 nucleotides agree with TRBD1. Trimming cost V 5 bases and J 2 bases; bases outside gene matches: 4. The V gene's germline CDR1 is MDHEN and CDR2 SYDVKM. The CDR3 is 15 amino acids. CDR3 in amino acids: CASSPRQGAYNEQFF. The CDR3 nucleotides are TGTGCCAGCAGTCCTCGACAGGGGGCCTACAATGAGCAGTTCTTC.

This clone was observed many times. The rearrangement joins TRBV12-3 or TRBV12-4 to TRBJ2-1; 8 bases align to TRBD2. The junction had 14 bases not matched to a gene; V was cut back by 9 bases and J by 13 bases. The CDR3 covers 13 residues. The CDR3: CASSGGEGLGQFF. Here the CDR3 DNA reads TGTGCCAGTTCCGGCGGTGAGGGACTAGGACAGTTCTTC.

This clone was picked up one time. The V call is TRBV2, the J call TRBJ1-6; 8 nucleotides line up with TRBD1. V trimming: 7 bases; J trimming: 1 base; junction bases outside the gene matches: 6. The CDR3 is made up of 16 amino acids. Germline V gives CDR1 SNHLY, CDR2 FYNNEI. The CDR3 loop reads CASNPDRGSYNSPLHF. The CDR3 bases are TGTGCCAGCAATCCCGACAGGGGATCCTATAATTCACCCCTCCACTTT. The entire variable domain, with the rest obtained from reference TRBV2 and TRBJ1-6, is as follows: EPEVTQTPSHQVTQMGQEVILRCVPISNHLYFYWYRQILGQKVEFLVSFYNNEISEKSEIFDDQFSVERPDGSNFTLKIRSTKLEDSAMYFCASNPDRGSYNSPLHFGNGTRLTVT.

CDR3 sequence: CASSPRQGGGEKLFF. DNA of the CDR3: TGTGCCAGCAGCCCACGACAGGGGGGTGGTGAAAAACTGTTTTTT. The genes are TRBV7-9 and TRBJ1-4, with TRBD1 identical over 9 bases. V lost 5 bases and J lost 7; bases outside the gene matches: 8. CDR3 length equals 15 residues. Germline lookup yields CDR1 SEHNR and CDR2 FQNEAQ (reference sequence).

This clone was counted once. The CDR3, as DNA: TGTGCCAGCAGGAACCGGGACAAGAACACTGAAGCTTTCTTT. The encoded protein is CASRNRDKNTEAFF. V is TRBV6-5 and J is TRBJ1-1; D might be TRBD1 (6 bases). CDR3 size: 14 residues. V lost 6 bases to trimming and J lost 1 base, with 12 bases between them. The germline V gene encodes CDR1 MNHEY and CDR2 SVGAGI.

The chain combines TRBV9 with TRBJ2-3; no reliable D call. The germline V gene encodes CDR1 SGDLS and CDR2 YYNGEE. V lost 0 bases, J lost 0 bases, and 2 bases lay in between. The CDR3 sequence is 13 residues long. As DNA, the CDR3 is TGTGCCAGCAGCGTAGGAAGCACAGATACGCAGTATTTT. The encoded protein is CASSVGSTDTQYF.

The chain uses TRBV7-7 and TRBJ2-1, with 12 bases identical to TRBD2. Looked up from germline, CDR1 is SSHAT and CDR2 is FNYEAQ (reference sequence). This CDR3 has 17 residues. V shed 4 bases, J shed 10 bases, and the junction held 14 bases outside the gene matches. The CDR3 spells CASSSLAGGYPPAEQFF. The CDR3 coding sequence is TGTGCCAGCAGCTCACTAGCGGGGGGCTACCCACCCGCGGAGCAGTTCTTC. The variable domain in full, completed from reference TRBV7-7 and TRBJ2-1, reads GAGVSQSPRYKVTKRGQDVTLRCDPISSHATLYWYQQALGQGPEFLTYFNYEAQPDKSGLPSDRFSAERPEGSISTLTIQRTEQRDSAMYRCASSSLAGGYPPAEQFFGPGTRLTVL.

The V call is TRBV7-2, the J call TRBJ2-1; D gene unclear. Germline-derived CDR1 and CDR2 are SGHTA and FQGNSA. The CDR3 sequence is 11 residues long. V was pared by 0 bases and J by 12 bases, with 6 bases between. DNA of the CDR3: TGTGCCAGCAGCTTAGCCTGGGCGCAGTTCTTC. Its translation: CASSLAWAQFF. Full variable domain (rest looked up from reference TRBV7-2 and TRBJ2-1): GAGVSQSPSNKVTEKGKDVELRCDPISGHTALYWYRQSLGQGLEFLIYFQGNSAPDKSGLPSDRFSAERTGGSVSTLTIQRTQQEDSAVYLCASSLAWAQFFGPGTRLTVL.

The chain combines TRBV9 with TRBJ2-1, with unresolved D. The V and J ends lost 4 bases and 0 bases respectively, with 11 bases between them. This CDR3 is built from 15 residues. Germline CDR1 and CDR2: SGDLS and YYNGEE. CDR3 sequence: CASSKDGSSYNEQFF. Written as DNA, the CDR3 is TGTGCCAGCAGCAAAGACGGAAGCTCCTACAATGAGCAGTTCTTC.

The chain joins TRBV28 to TRBJ1-4; 8 bases fit TRBD1. Per the germline V gene, CDR1 is MDHEN and CDR2 is SYDVKM. J gave up 3 bases and V 6 bases, and 6 bases lay outside the gene matches. This CDR3 is built from 15 residues. For the CDR3, the DNA is TGTGCCAGCAGAAGACAGGGGAGGGCTAATGAAAAACTGTTTTTT. Protein product: CASRRQGRANEKLFF. The full variable domain, with the rest looked up from reference TRBV28 and TRBJ1-4, is DVKVTQSSRYLVKRTGEKVFLECVQDMDHENMFWYRQDPGLGLRLIYFSYDVKMKEKGDIPEGYSVSREKKERFSLILESASTNQTSMYLCASRRQGRANEKLFFGSGTQLSVL.

The chain is built from TRBV5-4 and TRBJ2-7, with TRBD1 matching over 8 bases. V lost 4 bases to trimming and J lost 2 bases; unmatched junction nucleotides: 8. In germline, CDR1 is SGHNT, CDR2 YYREEE (reference sequence). This CDR3 has 15 residues. This CDR3 reads CASSRGGTGAYEQYF. The CDR3 nucleotides read TGTGCCAGCAGCCGCGGTGGGACAGGAGCCTACGAGCAGTACTTC.

This clone showed up just once. CDR3 sequence (DNA): TGTGCCAGCAGAGGGGGCGGGGGGCCTAACTACGAGCAGTACTTC. Protein product: CASRGGGGPNYEQYF. The rearrangement links TRBV5-5 to TRBJ2-7; a weak D match, TRBD2 (8 bases). Germline loops: CDR1 SGHKS, CDR2 YYEKEE (reference sequence). The CDR3 has 15 residues. V was trimmed by 5 bases and J by 3 bases, leaving 18 bases between them.

The CDR3 protein is CASSPNDRQSATNYGYTF. CDR3 sequence (DNA): TGTGCCAGCAGCCCGAATGACAGGCAGAGCGCCACTAACTATGGCTACACCTTC. This chain connects TRBV5-5 to TRBJ1-2, with a possible D match to TRBD1 (6 bases). This CDR3 region has 18 residues. Germline loops: CDR1 SGHKS, CDR2 YYEKEE (reference sequence). Trimming cost V 4 bases and J 0 bases, with 22 bases left between them.

The chain uses TRBV6-1 and TRBJ2-3; no firm D call. Trimming left V 3 bases short and J 2 bases short, with 9 bases between. CDR3 length: 14 residues. Germline loops: CDR1 MNHNS, CDR2 SASEGT. CDR3 sequence (DNA): TGTGCCAGCAGTGACCCCCCGAACACAGATACGCAGTATTTT. Translated: CASSDPPNTDTQYF.

The V gene is TRBV5-4, the J gene TRBJ2-7, with 9 bases matching TRBD2. The CDR3 contains 16 residues. Unmatched junction bases numbered 13, after V lost 4 bases and J lost 5 bases. Germline CDR1 and CDR2: SGHNT and YYREEE (reference sequence). For the CDR3, the DNA is TGTGCCAGCAGCCCTACGCTCGGGACTAGCCCCCACGAGCAGTACTTC. Protein: CASSPTLGTSPHEQYF. The full variable domain, with the rest looked up from reference TRBV5-4 and TRBJ2-7, is ETGVTQSPTHLIKTRGQQVTLRCSSQSGHNTVSWYQQALGQGPQFIFQYYREEENGRGNFPPRFSGLQFPNYSSELNVNALELDDSALYLCASSPTLGTSPHEQYFGPGTRLTVT.

The V and J genes are TRBV20-1 and TRBJ1-5; D may be TRBD1 (6 bases). The germline CDR1 and CDR2 sequences are DFQATT and SNEGSKA (reference sequence). The CDR3 runs to 10 residues. Trimming pared 5 bases from V and 11 bases from J, leaving 10 bases between. CDR3 sequence: CSALRGSQHF. DNA of the CDR3: TGCAGTGCTCTTAGGGGGTCCCAGCATTTT.

The genes are TRBV5-4 and TRBJ1-1, with TRBD1 as a possible D gene (5 bases). The germline V gene has CDR1 SGHNT and CDR2 YYREEE (reference sequence). The CDR3 has 14 residues. V gave up 1 base and J gave up 11 bases, with 18 bases separating them. Here the CDR3 DNA reads TGTGCCAGCAGCTTGTACGGCAGGGCTACGGGGGCTTTCTTT. Translation: CASSLYGRATGAFF.

This sequence joins TRBV7-9 and TRBJ1-1, with 7 bases lining up with TRBD1. Germline V gives CDR1 SEHNR, CDR2 FQNEAQ (reference sequence). CDR3 length: 15 amino acids. Trimming cost V 0 bases and J 2 bases; bases outside gene matches: 3. Here the CDR3 DNA reads TGTGCCAGCAGCTTAGCGTGGACAGGTAACACTGAAGCTTTCTTT. Translation gives CASSLAWTGNTEAFF.

The rearrangement uses TRBV6-1 and TRBJ2-7; no clear D. Germline V gives CDR1 MNHNS, CDR2 SASEGT. The CDR3 runs 12 residues. Trimming removed 2 bases at V and 3 bases at J, with 5 bases between. CDR3 amino acids: CASSESIYEQYF. The CDR3 region has the DNA TGTGCCAGCAGTGAAAGCATCTACGAGCAGTACTTC.

This CDR3 reads CASSLVGGNTGELFF. CDR3 bases: TGCGCCAGCAGCTTGGTTGGAGGGAACACCGGGGAGCTGTTTTTT. The chain is built from TRBV5-1 and TRBJ2-2, with D perhaps TRBD2 (5 bases). Trimming stripped 0 bases from V and 1 base from J, with 7 bases between. The CDR3 extends over 15 amino acids. CDR1 is SGHRS and CDR2 is YFSETQ in the germline V gene.

The chain is built from TRBV9 and TRBJ1-2, with D possibly being TRBD1 (5 bases). This CDR3 comprises 15 residues. V shed 0 bases and J shed 4 bases, with 13 bases lying between them. The V gene's germline CDR1 is SGDLS and CDR2 YYNGEE. CDR3 sequence (DNA): TGTGCCAGCAGCGTAGCCCTCGGGACGTCCTATGGCTACACCTTC. It translates to CASSVALGTSYGYTF. Filled out from reference TRBV9 and TRBJ1-2, the complete variable domain reads DSGVTQTPKHLITATGQRVTLRCSPRSGDLSVYWYQQSLDQGLQFLIQYYNGEERAKGNILERFSAQQFPDLHSELNLSSLELGDSALYFCASSVALGTSYGYTFGSGTRLTVV.

This sequence joins TRBV5-1 and TRBJ1-6; 9 nucleotides align to TRBD1. J lost 5 bases, V lost 0 bases, and 3 bases had no gene match. The CDR3 is made up of 16 amino acids. Germline lookup yields CDR1 SGHRS and CDR2 YFSETQ. CDR3 residues: CASSLATGGNNSPLHF. In nucleotides, the CDR3 is TGCGCCAGCAGCTTGGCCACAGGGGGCAATAATTCACCCCTCCACTTT.

This sequence joins TRBV24-1 and TRBJ2-1; D perhaps matches TRBD1 (6 bases). Trimming left V 2 bases short and J 4 bases short, with 17 bases between. The CDR3 length is 17 residues. Germline CDR1 KGHDR, CDR2 SFDVKD. The CDR3 reads CATSDSPPTTGYNEQFF. In nucleotides, the CDR3 is TGTGCCACCAGTGATTCCCCCCCCACGACAGGTTACAATGAGCAGTTCTTC.

The J gene is TRBJ2-7, the V gene TRBV7-9, with D perhaps TRBD1 (6 bases). CDR1 SEHNR and CDR2 FQNEAQ come from the germline V gene (reference sequence). The CDR3 runs to 15 residues. V dropped 4 bases and J dropped 5 bases, with 18 bases sitting between them. CDR3 sequence: CASSSRTQGYHEQYF. The CDR3, as DNA: TGTGCCAGCAGCTCGAGAACCCAGGGGTACCACGAGCAGTACTTC.

The table lists this clone with a count of one. The chain uses TRBV6-4 and TRBJ1-5; TRBD1 is a possible D gene (6 bases). V was clipped by 4 bases and J by 1 base, with 11 bases between them. The CDR3 covers 15 residues. In germline, CDR1 is MRHNA, CDR2 SNTAGT. The CDR3 reads CASSARGTSNQPQHF. As DNA, the CDR3 is TGTGCCAGCAGTGCCCGCGGGACAAGCAATCAGCCCCAGCATTTT.

The CDR3 loop reads CSASRGSEAFF. The CDR3 DNA is TGCAGTGCTAGTAGGGGATCCGAAGCTTTCTTT. V usage is TRBV20-1 and J usage is TRBJ1-1; perhaps TRBD1 as D (5 bases). Per germline, CDR1 DFQATT and CDR2 SNEGSKA (reference sequence). The CDR3 totals 11 residues. V was clipped by 3 bases and J by 8 bases, with 10 bases between them.

The rearrangement joins TRBV19 to TRBJ1-2; unclear D gene. The CDR3 runs 15 residues. Germline V gene lookup returns CDR1 LNHDA and CDR2 SQIVND (reference sequence). V lost 2 bases and J lost 3, with 13 bases in between. The DNA of the CDR3 is TGTGCCAGTAGTATAAGCGTCCCACGAGACTATGGCTACACCTTC. Amino acid sequence: CASSISVPRDYGYTF.